The present TCR beta chain was sequenced within a study of blood T cells in healthy people across ages. At the level of the study: Template switching retrieved approximately one barcoded beta molecule for each two T cells.

Per-sample PBMC isolation yielded at least 6.5 million cells. The second PCR ran roughly 7 to 11 cycles with a sample-barcoded 5' primer and J-beta primers. One entry per CDR3 protein, called by TCRdb with MiXCR from the 5' RACE reads. The sample holds about 780,000 distinct CDR3 sequences; around two thirds are singletons and the top ten take about 30%. Germline CDR1 and CDR2: KGHDR and SFDVKD. The V gene lost 2 bases and the J gene lost 5 bases, with 2 bases spanning the gap. There are 11 residues in the CDR3. This clonotype was counted a few times. Input material: blood. This receptor was taken from a man in his thirties or forties in good health. The chain employs TRBV24-1 and TRBJ2-5; D is unresolved. The CDR3 bases are TGTGCCACCAGTGATTGGGAGACCCAGTACTTC. Translation: CATSDWETQYF.